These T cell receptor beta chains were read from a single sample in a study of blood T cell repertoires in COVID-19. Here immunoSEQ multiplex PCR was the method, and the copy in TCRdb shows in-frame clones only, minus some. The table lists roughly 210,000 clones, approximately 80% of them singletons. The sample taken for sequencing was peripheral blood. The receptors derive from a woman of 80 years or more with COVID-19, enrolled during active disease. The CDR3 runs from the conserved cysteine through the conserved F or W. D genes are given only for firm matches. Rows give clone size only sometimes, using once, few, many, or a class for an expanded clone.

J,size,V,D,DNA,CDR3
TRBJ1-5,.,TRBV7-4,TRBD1,TGTGCCAACCCGTTTCTCCGGGACAGGGGGAACAATCAGCCCCAGCATTTT,CANPFLRDRGNNQPQHF
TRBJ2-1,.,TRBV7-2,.,TGTGCCAGCAGCTTAAGAGCGGAGTACAATGAGCAGTTCTTC,CASSLRAEYNEQFF
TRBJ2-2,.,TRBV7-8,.,TGTGCCAGCAGCCGGGGAGGCACCGGGGAGCTGTTTTTT,CASSRGGTGELFF
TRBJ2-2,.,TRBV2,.,TGTGCCAGCAGTCCCCGGGTGGGGGCATCGGGGGAGCTGTTTTTT,CASSPRVGASGELFF
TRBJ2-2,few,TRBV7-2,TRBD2,TGTGCCAGCAGCAGGACTAGCGGGGGGGCCAATAACGGGGAGCTGTTTTTT,CASSRTSGGANNGELFF
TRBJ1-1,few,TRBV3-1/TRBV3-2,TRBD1,TGTGCCAGCAGTTTCCGGGACAGATCCCTTGAAGCTTTCTTT,CASSFRDRSLEAFF
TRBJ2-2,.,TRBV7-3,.,TGTGCCAGCAGCTTTGCAGGGGCGAACACCGGGGAGCTGTTTTTT,CASSFAGANTGELFF
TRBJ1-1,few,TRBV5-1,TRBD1,TGCGCCAGCAGCTTGGGTTCAGGGGGAACGAACACTGAAGCTTTCTTT,CASSLGSGGTNTEAFF
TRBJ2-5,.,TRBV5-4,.,TGTGCCAGCACCGAACCCCACAGCGGGACCCAGTACTTC,CASTEPHSGTQYF
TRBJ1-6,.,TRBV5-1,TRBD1,TGCGCCAGCAGCTTGGCCTTTGGACAGGGATATTCACCCCTCCACTTT,CASSLAFGQGYSPLHF
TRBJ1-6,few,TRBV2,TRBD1,TGTGCCAGCAGTGACAGGGACAGATATAATTCACCCCTCCACTTT,CASSDRDRYNSPLHF
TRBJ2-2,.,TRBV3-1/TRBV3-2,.,TGTGCCAGCAGCCACCCCCAGGTTACCGGGGAGCTGTTTTTT,CASSHPQVTGELFF
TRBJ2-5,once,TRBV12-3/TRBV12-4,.,TGTGCCAGCAGTTTCGACCAAGAGACCCAGTACTTC,CASSFDQETQYF
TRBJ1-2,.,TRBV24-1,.,TGTGCCACCAGCCTGGACAGATCCTATGGCTACACCTTC,CATSLDRSYGYTF
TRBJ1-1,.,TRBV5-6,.,TGTGCCAGCAGCTGGGGGGACGGGAACACTGAAGCTTTCTTT,CASSWGDGNTEAFF
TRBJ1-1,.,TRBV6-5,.,TGTGCCAGCAGTTTACAGGGGAACACTGAAGCTTTCTTT,CASSLQGNTEAFF
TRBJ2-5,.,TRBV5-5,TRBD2,TGTGCCAGCAGCCTCGGGACTAGCGAAACCGAGACCCAGTACTTC,CASSLGTSETETQYF
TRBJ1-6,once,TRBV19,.,TGTGCCAGTACCCGGCCGGGGGAATCACCCCTCCACTTT,CASTRPGESPLHF
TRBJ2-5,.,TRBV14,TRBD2,TGTGCCAGCAGGCAAACGACCCGGCTAGCGGCACAAGAGACCCAGTACTTC,CASRQTTRLAAQETQYF
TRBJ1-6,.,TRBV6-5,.,TGTGCCAGCAGTTACACCCAAGGGACGGGAGATTCACCCCTCCACTTT,CASSYTQGTGDSPLHF
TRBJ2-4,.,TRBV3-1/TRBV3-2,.,TGTGCCAGCAGCCCCCACGGGAAAAACATTCAGTACTTC,CASSPHGKNIQYF
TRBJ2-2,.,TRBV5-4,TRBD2,TGTGCCAGCAGCCAGGGACTAGCGGGGGGTGGTCGGCTGTTTTTT,CASSQGLAGGGRLFF
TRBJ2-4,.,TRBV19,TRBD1,TGTGCCACCCAAGGGACAGTGAGAAACATTCAGTACTTC,CATQGTVRNIQYF
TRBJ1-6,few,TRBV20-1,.,TGCAGTGCGGGGAGGGATCCACCCCTCCACTTT,CSAGRDPPLHF
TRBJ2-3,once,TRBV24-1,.,TGTGCCACCGGGACGGGGGGCACAGATACGCAGTATTTT,CATGTGGTDTQYF
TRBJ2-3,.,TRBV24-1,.,TGTGCCACTTCGCAAGGGGCAGGGAACTCTCCTCGGTATTTT,CATSQGAGNSPRYF
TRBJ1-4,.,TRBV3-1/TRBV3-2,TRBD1,TGTGCCAGCAGTCCAAAACCCGGGACAGGGAATGAAAAACTGTTTTTT,CASSPKPGTGNEKLFF
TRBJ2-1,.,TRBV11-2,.,TGTGCCAGCAGCTTCGGGACTTTCTCCTACAATGAGCAGTTCTTC,CASSFGTFSYNEQFF
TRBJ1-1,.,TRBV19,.,TGTGCCAGTAGTCTTAACACTGAAGCTTTCTTT,CASSLNTEAFF
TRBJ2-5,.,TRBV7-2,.,TGTGCCAGCAGCTTAGTGTACGGGGGCCAAGAGACCCAGTACTTC,CASSLVYGGQETQYF
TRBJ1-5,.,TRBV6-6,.,TGTGCCAGCAGTATCCCTGGCAATCAGCCCCAGCATTTT,CASSIPGNQPQHF
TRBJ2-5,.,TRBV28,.,TGTGCCAGCAGTTTACCGGGGGGCGAGACCCAGTACTTC,CASSLPGGETQYF
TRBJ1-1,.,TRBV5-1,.,TGCGCCAGCAGCTTGGGACCGCGCGGGGCCTCTAACACTGAAGCTTTCTTT,CASSLGPRGASNTEAFF
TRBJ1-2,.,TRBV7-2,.,TGTGCCAGCAGCAATAAGGACAGCAGGGGTGGCTACACCTTC,CASSNKDSRGGYTF
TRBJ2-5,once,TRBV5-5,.,TGTGCCAGCAGCTTGGGCAGGGTAGAGACCCAGTACTTC,CASSLGRVETQYF
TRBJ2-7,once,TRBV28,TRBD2,TGTGCCAGCAGTTCCCTTACTATGGGGGGGATTTACGAGCAGTACTTC,CASSSLTMGGIYEQYF
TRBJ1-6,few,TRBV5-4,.,TGTGCCAGCAGCTTGGGGGCAGGGGTGGCCTCACCCCTCCACTTT,CASSLGAGVASPLHF
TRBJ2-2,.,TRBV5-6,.,TGTGCCAGCAGTTCTAGTACGGTCGCGAACACCGGGGAGCTGTTTTTT,CASSSSTVANTGELFF
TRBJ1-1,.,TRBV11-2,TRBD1,TGTGCCAGCAGCTTAGCGGTGCAGGGGGCGAACACTGAAGCTTTCTTT,CASSLAVQGANTEAFF
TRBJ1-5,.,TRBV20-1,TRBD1,TGCAGTGCTAGTACGTCCCGGGACAGGGCGGCCCAGCATTTT,CSASTSRDRAAQHF
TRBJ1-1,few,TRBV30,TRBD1,TGTGCCTGGAGTGGACAGGGGGGAACTGAAGCTTTCTTT,CAWSGQGGTEAFF
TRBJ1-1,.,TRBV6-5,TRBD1,TGTGCCAGCAAAGAGGGGGCTAGGGGCACTGAAGCTTTCTTT,CASKEGARGTEAFF
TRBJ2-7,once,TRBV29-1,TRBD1,TGCAGCGTTGAGAGGCAGGGGGCCTACGAGCAGTACTTC,CSVERQGAYEQYF
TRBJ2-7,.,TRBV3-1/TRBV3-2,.,TGTGCCAGCAGCCAAGGCTGGGGGGACGAGCAGTACTTC,CASSQGWGDEQYF
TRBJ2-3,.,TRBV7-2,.,TGTGCCAGCAGCTTGGGGCCGTATGGGACAGATACGCAGTATTTT,CASSLGPYGTDTQYF
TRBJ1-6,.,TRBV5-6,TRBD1,TGTGCCAGCAGCGAGGGGACAGCAAATTCACCCCTCCACTTT,CASSEGTANSPLHF
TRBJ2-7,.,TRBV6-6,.,TGTGCCAGCATGGGGAGCTCCTACGAGCAGTACTTC,CASMGSSYEQYF
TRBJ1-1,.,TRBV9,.,TGTGCCAGCAGCGTAGGATTGGGGGCGGGAGCTTTCTTT,CASSVGLGAGAFF
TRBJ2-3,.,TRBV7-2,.,TGTGCCAGCAGCTTAGCGCGGGGCGGGGGCCGCACAGATACGCAGTATTTT,CASSLARGGGRTDTQYF
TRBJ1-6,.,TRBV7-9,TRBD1,TGTGCCAGCAGCTTGAGACAGGGGGTGAATTCACCCCTCCACTTT,CASSLRQGVNSPLHF
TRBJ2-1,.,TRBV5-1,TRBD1,TGCGCCAGCAGGCCCGGGACAGCAAATGAGCAGTTCTTC,CASRPGTANEQFF
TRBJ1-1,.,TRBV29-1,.,TGCAGCGGCTGGGGGGTTGTAGGGGCTAACACTGAAGCTTTCTTT,CSGWGVVGANTEAFF
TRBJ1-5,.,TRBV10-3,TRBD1,TGTGCCATCGGGACAGGGGAGACTCAGCCCCAGCATTTT,CAIGTGETQPQHF
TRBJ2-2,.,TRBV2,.,TGTGCCAGCAGTGAATTTTCGGACAGCCCTAACACCGGGGAGCTGTTTTTT,CASSEFSDSPNTGELFF